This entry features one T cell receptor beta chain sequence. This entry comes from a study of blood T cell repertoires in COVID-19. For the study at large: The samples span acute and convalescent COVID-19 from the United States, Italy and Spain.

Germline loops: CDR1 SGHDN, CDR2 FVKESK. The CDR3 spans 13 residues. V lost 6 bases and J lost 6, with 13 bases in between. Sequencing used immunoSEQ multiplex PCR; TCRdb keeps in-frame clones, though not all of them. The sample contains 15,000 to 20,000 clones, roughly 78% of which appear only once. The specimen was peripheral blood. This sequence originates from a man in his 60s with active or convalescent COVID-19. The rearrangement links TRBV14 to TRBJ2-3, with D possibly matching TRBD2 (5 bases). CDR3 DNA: TGTGCCAGCAGTGTTGGGCCGGGGGATACGCAGTATTTT. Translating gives CASSVGPGDTQYF. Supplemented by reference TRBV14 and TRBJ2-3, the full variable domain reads EAGVTQFPSHSVIEKGQTVTLRCDPISGHDNLYWYRRVMGKEIKFLLHFVKESKQDESGMPNNRFLAERTGGTYSTLKVQPAELEDSGVYFCASSVGPGDTQYFGPGTRLTVL.